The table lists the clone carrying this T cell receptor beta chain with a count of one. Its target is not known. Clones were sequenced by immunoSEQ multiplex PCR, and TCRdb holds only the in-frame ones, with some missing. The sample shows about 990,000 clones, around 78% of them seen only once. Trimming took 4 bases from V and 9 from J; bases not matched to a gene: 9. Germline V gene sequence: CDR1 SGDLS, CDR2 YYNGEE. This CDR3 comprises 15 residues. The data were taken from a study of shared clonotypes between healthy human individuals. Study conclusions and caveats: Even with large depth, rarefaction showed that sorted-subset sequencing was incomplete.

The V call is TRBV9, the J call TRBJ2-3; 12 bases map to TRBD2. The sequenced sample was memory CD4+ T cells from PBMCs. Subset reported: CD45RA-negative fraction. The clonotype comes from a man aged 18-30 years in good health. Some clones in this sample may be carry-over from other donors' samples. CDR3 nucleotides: TGTGCCAGCAGCCCCCGGCTAGCGGGGGGGGAGACGCAGTATTTT. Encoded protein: CASSPRLAGGETQYF.